This T cell receptor (beta chain) was found in a study of CD8+ T cells in alopecia areata. Sequencing templates came from extracted RNA that was reverse transcribed into cDNA. The table came from immunoSEQ multiplex PCR; TCRdb's copy has only in-frame clones and leaves some out. Of about 180,000 clones listed, 58% are singletons. Stated treatment: oral pan-JAK inhibitor, 5-10 mg twice daily. Germline lookup yields CDR1 SNHLY and CDR2 FYNNEI. CDR3 length equals 13 residues. V shed 8 bases and J shed 0 bases, with 8 bases lying between them. This clone was observed a handful of times. The source material was CD4+ T cells sorted from blood, sampled at roughly week 55, from a patient treated with tofacitinib. V gene TRBV2 combines with J gene TRBJ2-1; no firm D call. The TCR comes from a human donor with alopecia areata. The CDR3 region is CASGSSSYNEQFF. The CDR3 DNA follows: TGTGCCAGCGGCAGTAGCTCCTACAATGAGCAGTTCTTC.